Listed below are T cell receptor beta chains from one sample, sequenced in a study of shared clonotypes between healthy human individuals. Data came from immunoSEQ multiplex PCR; TCRdb stores just in-frame clones and leaves some out. The repertoire includes some 740,000 clones, approximately 92% of them detected once, and around 24% sits in the top ten. Sequencing used naive CD8+ T cells sorted from blood. These receptors were taken from a man younger than 40 in good health. CDR3s include the opening cysteine and the closing phenylalanine or tryptophan. The D gene is left open where the match is weak. Clone sizes are given selectively: once, few, many, or a class where the clone is expanded.

abundance | j_gene | v_gene | d_gene | CDR3nt | CDR3aa
- | TRBJ2-7 | TRBV19 | TRBD1 | TGTGCCAGTAGCAGGGGGTTATCAGGACAGGAATACGAGCAGTACTTC | CASSRGLSGQEYEQYF
once | TRBJ2-3 | TRBV13 | TRBD2 | TGTGCCAGCAGAGGTCAGCGGGAGAGTAGAGATACGCAGTATTTT | CASRGQRESRDTQYF
- | TRBJ2-1 | TRBV19 | TRBD2 | TGTGCCAGTAGTATGACTAGCGGAGGGGACTCCTACAATGAGCAGTTCTTC | CASSMTSGGDSYNEQFF
- | TRBJ1-1 | TRBV10-3 | - | TGTGCCATCAGTGAGTCGATTTTGCCAGGGGAAAGGAACACTGAAGCTTTCTTT | CAISESILPGERNTEAFF
- | TRBJ2-5 | TRBV10-2 | TRBD2 | TGCGCCAGCACCGGGGGGGGCTGGGAGACCCAGTACTTC | CASTGGGWETQYF
- | TRBJ2-3 | TRBV5-5 | TRBD2 | TGTGCCAGCAGCTTGAGGACTAGCGGGAGGGGGACAGATACGCAGTATTTT | CASSLRTSGRGTDTQYF
- | TRBJ2-7 | TRBV6-5 | TRBD1 | TGTGCCAGCAGCGGACAGGGGATATACTCCTACGAGCAGTACTTC | CASSGQGIYSYEQYF
- | TRBJ2-7 | TRBV4-3 | - | TGCGCCAGCAGCCAAAACCACGTGGGAACTGCCTACGAGCAGTACTTC | CASSQNHVGTAYEQYF
- | TRBJ2-1 | TRBV27 | TRBD1 | TGTGCCAGCAGTTTCGGACAGGGATTTGAGCAGTTCTTC | CASSFGQGFEQFF
- | TRBJ2-7 | TRBV4-1 | - | TGCGCCAGCAGCCACGGAGACTGGAGCTCCTACGAGCAGTACTTC | CASSHGDWSSYEQYF
- | TRBJ2-7 | TRBV19 | - | TGTGCCAGTAGTATAGATCTTATGTCATACGAGCAGTACTTC | CASSIDLMSYEQYF
- | TRBJ2-1 | TRBV14 | - | TGTGCCAGCAGCCCAACCCGGGACTCTGCCTACAATGAGCAGTTCTTC | CASSPTRDSAYNEQFF
- | TRBJ2-7 | TRBV27 | - | TGTGCCAGCAGCTTTACCGGGACTCCCTACGAGCAGTACTTC | CASSFTGTPYEQYF
- | TRBJ2-1 | TRBV11-2 | TRBD1 | TGTGCCAGCAGTGTTGATCTTGAGACAGGGGGCTTTGATGAGCAGTTCTTC | CASSVDLETGGFDEQFF
- | TRBJ2-3 | TRBV5-5 | TRBD1 | TGTGCCAGCAGCTGGGGGGACAGGAGCACAGATACGCAGTATTTT | CASSWGDRSTDTQYF
- | TRBJ2-5 | TRBV7-9 | - | TGTGCCAGCAGCTTACGCCCCGGGGGGCTCCAAGAGACCCAGTACTTC | CASSLRPGGLQETQYF
few | TRBJ2-2 | TRBV27 | TRBD1 | TGTGCCAGCAGTTTAACGTTGACAGGGGGCTATCCCGGGGAGCTGTTTTTT | CASSLTLTGGYPGELFF
- | TRBJ1-4 | TRBV5-3 | - | TGTGCCAGAAGGGGTCCTGGGGCCGAAAAACTGTTTTTT | CARRGPGAEKLFF
- | TRBJ1-1 | TRBV2 | - | TGTGCCAGCAGTGCTCTCTCGACAGGTATGAACACTGAAGCTTTCTTT | CASSALSTGMNTEAFF
- | TRBJ2-1 | TRBV19 | - | TGTGCCAGTAGTATCCTAAGCCCCTCTTTAATACTGGGCTCCTACAATGAGCAGTTCTTC | CASSILSPSLILGSYNEQFF
- | TRBJ2-5 | TRBV25-1 | - | TGTGCCAGCAGTGAATTCGGGGAATCAGAGACCCAGTACTTC | CASSEFGESETQYF
- | TRBJ2-3 | TRBV9 | - | TGTGCCAGCAGCGTAGACAGGGAAACAGATACGCAGTATTTT | CASSVDRETDTQYF
- | TRBJ2-1 | TRBV7-9 | - | TGTGCCAGCAGCTTACCGGCACCAGGGCTCAATGAGCAGTTCTTC | CASSLPAPGLNEQFF
once | TRBJ2-5 | TRBV7-9 | - | TGTGCCAGCAGCCCACGTGGGGCTCAAGAGACCCAGTACTTC | CASSPRGAQETQYF
- | TRBJ2-3 | TRBV29-1 | TRBD2 | TGCAGCGTTGGGGCTAGCGGGACGAGCACAGATACGCAGTATTTT | CSVGASGTSTDTQYF
- | TRBJ2-7 | TRBV5-6 | - | TGTGCCAGCAGCTTGGGACAGGCGTACTACGAGCAGTACTTC | CASSLGQAYYEQYF
- | TRBJ1-5 | TRBV19 | TRBD1 | TGTGCCAGTACACGCCCGACCGGGACAGGGGAGATATATAGCAATCAGCCCCAGCATTTT | CASTRPTGTGEIYSNQPQHF
- | TRBJ1-3 | TRBV4-3 | - | TGCGCCAGCAGCCAGTACTCTGGAAACACCATATATTTT | CASSQYSGNTIYF
- | TRBJ2-2 | TRBV28 | TRBD1 | TGTGCCAGCAGTCAACTCGGGACAGACACCGGGGAGCTGTTTTTT | CASSQLGTDTGELFF
- | TRBJ2-1 | TRBV6-6 | - | TGTGCCAGCAGCGGGACTCCCTACAATGAGCAGTTCTTC | CASSGTPYNEQFF
- | TRBJ2-1 | TRBV7-6 | TRBD1 | TGTGCCAGCAGCCGCGGACAGGAGACAGACAATGAGCAGTTCTTC | CASSRGQETDNEQFF
- | TRBJ2-7 | TRBV5-1 | - | TGCGCCAGCAGCTTGGATAGGGTGAAGAACGAGCAGTACTTC | CASSLDRVKNEQYF
many | TRBJ2-3 | TRBV6-5 | - | TGTGCCAGCAGTTACACGATAGCGGCTCGCACAGATACGCAGTATTTT | CASSYTIAARTDTQYF
- | TRBJ2-5 | TRBV18 | TRBD1 | TGTGCCAGCTCTCGGGACAGGAGACAAGAGACCCAGTACTTC | CASSRDRRQETQYF
- | TRBJ2-7 | TRBV5-1 | TRBD1 | TGCGCCAGCAGCAAGGACAGGGTGCACGAGCAGTACTTC | CASSKDRVHEQYF
- | TRBJ2-7 | TRBV9 | TRBD2 | TGTGCCAGCAGCCCACATCGTGGCGGGAGTTCCTACGAGCAGTACTTC | CASSPHRGGSSYEQYF
- | TRBJ1-1 | TRBV5-1 | TRBD1 | TGCGCCAGCAGCGCCCGGACAGGGGACACTGAAGCTTTCTTT | CASSARTGDTEAFF
- | TRBJ2-7 | TRBV4-2 | - | TGTGCCAGCAGCCAAGATCGTAGCAGCCTCGACGAGCAGTACTTC | CASSQDRSSLDEQYF
- | TRBJ1-2 | TRBV5-1 | - | TGCGCCAGCAGCTTGTGGGGGAGGGAGGACTATGGCTACACCTTC | CASSLWGREDYGYTF
- | TRBJ2-7 | TRBV28 | TRBD2 | TGTGCCAGCAGTTCACCTTATACTAGCGGGAGCTCCTACGAGCAGTACTTC | CASSSPYTSGSSYEQYF
- | TRBJ1-1 | TRBV7-9 | - | TGTGCCAGCAGCCCACCACAAAACACTGAAGCTTTCTTT | CASSPPQNTEAFF
- | TRBJ2-3 | TRBV2 | - | TGTGCCAGCAGTGAAGATCCTAGCGAGAGCACAGATACGCAGTATTTT | CASSEDPSESTDTQYF
- | TRBJ2-7 | TRBV29-1 | - | TGCAGCGGGCGGGACAGCAACTACGAGCAGTACTTC | CSGRDSNYEQYF
- | TRBJ2-5 | TRBV6-6 | - | TGTGCCAGCGAGCGTGGAGAGACCCAGTACTTC | CASERGETQYF
- | TRBJ2-3 | TRBV10-2 | - | TGCGCCTCGCGGGCCGATACGCAGTATTTT | CASRADTQYF
- | TRBJ2-3 | TRBV30 | TRBD1 | TGTGCCTGGAGTGTAGGACAGGGTACAGATACGCAGTATTTT | CAWSVGQGTDTQYF
- | TRBJ1-4 | TRBV5-1 | TRBD1 | TGCGCCAGCAGCTTGGCTACCTCTACTGACAGGGTCGAAAAACTGTTTTTT | CASSLATSTDRVEKLFF
- | TRBJ1-5 | TRBV6-1 | - | TGTGCCAGCAGTGAAGTGGTAGCCTATAGCAATCAGCCCCAGCATTTT | CASSEVVAYSNQPQHF
- | TRBJ1-1 | TRBV28 | - | TGTGCCAGCAGTTTTTCCGGCGGAGACACTGAAGCTTTCTTT | CASSFSGGDTEAFF
- | TRBJ2-2 | TRBV28 | TRBD2 | TGTGCCAGCAGTCCTGCCCTTCCGGGAGGATCGAACACCGGGGAGCTGTTTTTT | CASSPALPGGSNTGELFF